The count of the clone carrying this T cell receptor (beta chain) is one. Antigen unknown. The data stem from a study of T cell responses to AZD1222 COVID-19 vaccine. Background on the study: Pooling was applied to second doses at about 4 or about 12 weeks.

Sequencing was performed with immunoSEQ multiplex PCR; in TCRdb, only in-frame clones are kept and a portion is missing. Of around 180,000 clones in the sample, about 85% were seen once. Study outcomes and limitations: Vaccine-associated CD4 TCRs spanned spike, dominant at 160-218 and 743-854. Baseline serology detected seropositivity in only six AZD1222 recipients.

The V gene lost 4 bases and the J gene lost 2 bases, with 14 bases spanning the gap. The CDR3 has 15 amino acids. The V gene's germline CDR1 is KGHDR and CDR2 SFDVKD. The sequences come from peripheral blood, collected on day 0 of AZD1222 vaccination. The clonotype comes from an adult in good health. The rearrangement uses TRBV24-1 and TRBJ2-7, with D hard to call. CDR3 in DNA: TGTGCCACCAGTGACCCCACCTCGGCAACCTACGAGCAGTACTTC. Residues: CATSDPTSATYEQYF.